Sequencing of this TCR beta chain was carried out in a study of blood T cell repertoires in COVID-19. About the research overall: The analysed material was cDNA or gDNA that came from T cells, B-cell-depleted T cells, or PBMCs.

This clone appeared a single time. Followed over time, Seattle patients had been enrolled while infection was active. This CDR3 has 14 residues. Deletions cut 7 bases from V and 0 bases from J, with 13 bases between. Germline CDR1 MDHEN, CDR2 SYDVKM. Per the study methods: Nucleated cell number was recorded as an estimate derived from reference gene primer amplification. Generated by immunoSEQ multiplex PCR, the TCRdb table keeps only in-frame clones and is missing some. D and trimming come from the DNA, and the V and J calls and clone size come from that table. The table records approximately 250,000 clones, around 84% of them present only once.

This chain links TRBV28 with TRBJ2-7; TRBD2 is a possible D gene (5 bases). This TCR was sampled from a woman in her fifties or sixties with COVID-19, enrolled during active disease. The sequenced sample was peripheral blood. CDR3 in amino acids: CASTARARSYEQYF. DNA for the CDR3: TGTGCCAGCACTGCGCGGGCCCGCTCCTACGAGCAGTACTTC.